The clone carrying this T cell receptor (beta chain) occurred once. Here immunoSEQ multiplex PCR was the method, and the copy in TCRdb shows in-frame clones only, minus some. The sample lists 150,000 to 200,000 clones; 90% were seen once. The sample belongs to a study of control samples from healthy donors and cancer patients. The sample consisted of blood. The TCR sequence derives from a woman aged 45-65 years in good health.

CDR3 protein: CASSDRRTEAFF. The DNA for the CDR3 is TGTGCCAGCAGTGATAGGAGGACTGAAGCTTTCTTT. The chain links TRBV2 to TRBJ1-1; D unresolved. V gave up 3 bases and J gave up 5 bases, with 7 bases separating them. This CDR3 contains 12 residues. Per the germline V gene, CDR1 is SNHLY and CDR2 is FYNNEI.